These 20 T cell receptor beta chains originate from one sample sequenced in a study of cytomegalovirus exposure and HLA in healthy donors. PCR employed 60 Vbeta and 13 Jbeta primers. TCRdb keeps only in-frame clones here, not all; method: immunoSEQ multiplex PCR. The sample lists about 170,000 clones, approximately 76% occurring once. Sequencing input: PBMCs. These receptors all stem from a woman aged 18-29 years in good health and CMV-seropositive.

This sequence joins TRBV6-5 and TRBJ2-1; 14 bases line up with TRBD2. CDR3 size: 16 residues. Germline CDR1 reads MNHEY; CDR2 reads SVGAGI. V dropped 4 bases and J dropped 7; count of bases not matched to a gene: 6. For the CDR3, the DNA is TGTGCCAGCAGTTCACGACTAGCGGGGGGGCAAAATGAGCAGTTCTTC. Protein product: CASSSRLAGGQNEQFF.

V and J are TRBV4-1 and TRBJ1-4; D ambiguous. The V gene's germline CDR1 is MGHRA and CDR2 YSYEKL. Trimming removed 0 bases from V and 11 bases from J, with 4 bases in between. This CDR3 has 11 amino acids. CDR3 nucleotide sequence: TGCGCCAGCAGCCAAGATCGGAAACTGTTTTTT. As protein: CASSQDRKLFF.

The chain joins TRBV19 to TRBJ2-3; 8 bases line up with TRBD2. The V gene end was trimmed by 3 bases and the J gene end by 1 base; junction bases not matched to a gene: 3. The CDR3 is made up of 15 amino acids. The V gene's germline CDR1 is LNHDA and CDR2 SQIVND (reference sequence). CDR3 nucleotides: TGTGCCAGTAGTATTTTAGCGGGGCGCACAGATACGCAGTATTTT. Translation gives CASSILAGRTDTQYF.

The V and J genes are TRBV11-3 and TRBJ2-2, with a possible D match to TRBD1 (6 bases). The CDR3 totals 14 residues. Trimming removed 4 bases from V and 1 base from J, with 7 bases in between. Germline V CDR1 and CDR2: SGHNT, YENEEA. The CDR3 coding sequence is TGTGCCAGCAGCTGGGGACAGAACACCGGGGAGCTGTTTTTT. It codes for CASSWGQNTGELFF. Variable domain in full (rest from reference TRBV11-3 and TRBJ2-2): EAGVVQSPRYKIIEKKQPVAFWCNPISGHNTLYWYLQNLGQGPELLIRYENEEAVDDSQLPKDRFSAERLKGVDSTLKIQPAELGDSAVYLCASSWGQNTGELFFGEGSRLTVL.

This chain joins TRBV9 and TRBJ2-3; no clear D gene. This CDR3 is built from 14 residues. The V and J ends lost 0 bases and 0 bases respectively, with 5 bases between them. Germline CDR1 SGDLS, CDR2 YYNGEE. CDR3 loop: CASSVVQSTDTQYF. CDR3 nucleotides: TGTGCCAGCAGCGTAGTACAGAGCACAGATACGCAGTATTTT.

The chain joins TRBV18 to TRBJ2-1, with D maybe TRBD2 (6 bases). The germline V gene encodes CDR1 KGHSH and CDR2 LQKENI. V dropped 0 bases and J dropped 1 base, with 10 bases sitting between them. The CDR3 is 16 amino acids. The CDR3 DNA sequence: TGTGCCAGCTCACCACCTCCGGGGGAATCCTACAATGAGCAGTTCTTC. Its protein product is CASSPPPGESYNEQFF.

For the CDR3, the DNA is TGTGCCAGCAGCTTAACCATAAAGTCTCGTGGACAGGGCCTCCAGTCTGGGGCCAACGTCCTGACTTTC. This encodes CASSLTIKSRGQGLQSGANVLTF. The gene calls are TRBV7-3 and TRBJ2-6, with TRBD1 identical over 8 bases. This CDR3 comprises 23 residues. J lost 1 base, V lost 0 bases, and 20 bases had no gene match. CDR1 and CDR2 (germline): SGHTA, FQGTGA.

The chain employs TRBV5-8 and TRBJ1-5, with D unresolved. Germline values: CDR1 SGHTS, CDR2 YDEGEE. The V end was cut by 4 bases, the J end by 2 bases, with 16 bases between. The CDR3 covers 16 residues. The CDR3 region has the DNA TGTGCCAGCAGCCTCACGCGAGGGTCAGGCAATCAGCCCCAGCATTTT. Its protein product is CASSLTRGSGNQPQHF.

This chain uses TRBV13 with TRBJ1-3; D not resolved. Germline lookup yields CDR1 PRHDT and CDR2 FYEKMQ (reference sequence). The CDR3 extends over 14 amino acids. V lost 0 bases and J 4 bases, leaving 7 bases between the germline ends. CDR3 DNA: TGTGCCAGCAGCTTAGGCGGGTCGGGAAACACCATATATTTT. Translated, it gives CASSLGGSGNTIYF.

J is TRBJ2-3 and V is TRBV5-4, with 9 positions matching TRBD1. The CDR3 length is 14 residues. Losses at the gene ends were 2 bases for V and 6 bases for J; bases not matched to a gene: 4. CDR1 is SGHNT and CDR2 is YYREEE in the germline V gene (reference sequence). CDR3 in DNA: TGTGCCAGCAGCTTCGGGACAGGGTACGATACGCAGTATTTT. Residues: CASSFGTGYDTQYF.

The chain joins TRBV7-2 to TRBJ2-1; maybe TRBD2 (7 bases). The CDR3 covers 15 residues. Germline V gene data show CDR1 as SGHTA and CDR2 as FQGNSA. The germline V and J ends were trimmed by 1 base and 10 bases, with 17 bases remaining between them. CDR3 amino acids: CASSLVVGGAGEQFF. CDR3 sequence (DNA): TGTGCCAGCAGCTTAGTAGTTGGGGGGGCGGGGGAGCAGTTCTTC. The variable domain in full, completed from reference TRBV7-2 and TRBJ2-1, reads GAGVSQSPSNKVTEKGKDVELRCDPISGHTALYWYRQSLGQGLEFLIYFQGNSAPDKSGLPSDRFSAERTGGSVSTLTIQRTQQEDSAVYLCASSLVVGGAGEQFFGPGTRLTVL.

The chain joins TRBV4-2 to TRBJ2-2; D is uncertain. The CDR3 length is 16 residues. Trimming pared 0 bases from V and 2 bases from J, leaving 10 bases between. In germline, CDR1 is LGHNA, CDR2 YNFKEQ. Here the CDR3 reads CASSQEGTPNTGELFF. The CDR3 nucleotides read TGTGCCAGCAGCCAAGAGGGCACGCCAAACACCGGGGAGCTGTTTTTT.

This clone was observed a few times. This chain connects TRBV7-2 to TRBJ1-2; 7 nucleotides align to TRBD1. CDR1 is SGHTA, CDR2 FQGNSA, per germline. The length of the CDR3 is 14 residues. The J segment lost 5 bases and the V segment lost 0 bases, leaving 3 bases of the junction unmatched. CDR3 amino acids: CASSLAGGVYGYTF. DNA of the CDR3: TGTGCCAGCAGCTTAGCAGGGGGCGTATATGGCTACACCTTC.

This rearrangement joins TRBV19 to TRBJ1-5, with D possibly TRBD1 on 6 matching bases. The V end was cut by 7 bases, the J end by 4 bases, with 23 bases between. Per the germline V gene, CDR1 is LNHDA and CDR2 is SQIVND (reference sequence). The CDR3 length is 17 residues. The CDR3 is CASNQSGGRSENQPQHF. As DNA, the CDR3 is TGTGCCAGTAACCAAAGCGGGGGGCGAAGTGAAAATCAGCCCCAGCATTTT.

The rearrangement joins TRBV5-8 to TRBJ2-7; D is uncertain. This CDR3 has 11 amino acids. Germline CDR1 SGHTS, CDR2 YDEGEE. V was pared by 3 bases and J by 3 bases, with 4 bases between. CDR3 sequence: CASSSVYEQYF. The DNA for the CDR3 is TGTGCCAGCAGCTCGGTCTACGAGCAGTACTTC.

This clone was seen more than once but under ten times. V usage is TRBV19 and J usage is TRBJ1-5; maybe TRBD1 (5 bases). This CDR3 has 14 residues. Germline V lookup: CDR1 LNHDA, CDR2 SQIVND (reference sequence). Trimming removed 6 bases from V and 4 bases from J, with 13 bases in between. In DNA, the CDR3 is TGTGCCAGTAGGGGAGGAGGGGTGAATCAGCCCCAGCATTTT. Its translation: CASRGGGVNQPQHF.

This chain connects TRBV7-2 to TRBJ2-1, with 10 bases fitting TRBD2. Germline V lookup: CDR1 SGHTA, CDR2 FQGNSA. The CDR3 has 16 amino acids. V lost 0 bases, J lost 5 bases, and 4 bases stayed unmatched. CDR3 sequence reads: CASSLASGGANNEQFF. The CDR3 DNA reads TGTGCCAGCAGCTTAGCGAGCGGGGGGGCCAACAATGAGCAGTTCTTC.

The J gene is TRBJ2-3, the V gene TRBV30; a weak D match, TRBD2 (5 bases). Germline CDR1 reads GTSNPN; CDR2 reads SVGIG (reference sequence). V lost 3 bases to trimming and J lost 5 bases, with 12 bases between them. This CDR3 contains 13 residues. CDR3 nucleotides: TGTGCCTGGAGGCAGGACGGGATAGATACGCAGTATTTT. It translates to CAWRQDGIDTQYF. The whole variable domain, filled in from reference TRBV30 and TRBJ2-3, reads SQTIHQWPATLVQPVGSPLSLECTVEGTSNPNLYWYRQAAGRGLQLLFYSVGIGQISSEVPQNLSASRPQDRQFILSSKKLLLSDSGFYLCAWRQDGIDTQYFGPGTRLTVL.

The genes are TRBV21-1 and TRBJ2-5; TRBD1 was called by the table and not checked on the DNA. TRBV21-1 is given as a pseudogene. The CDR3 runs 12 residues. CDR3 residues: CASRGQQETQYF. CDR3 coding DNA: TGTGCCAGCAGGGGACAGCAAGAGACCCAGTACTTC.

CDR3 loop: CASSLSDSPSYEQYF. The CDR3 region has the DNA TGTGCCAGCAGCTTATCTGACAGCCCGTCCTACGAGCAGTACTTC. This chain joins TRBV7-6 and TRBJ2-7; possible D gene TRBD1, 5 bases. The V gene lost 2 bases and the J gene lost 1 base, with 12 bases spanning the gap. The CDR3 loop spans 15 amino acids. CDR1 and CDR2 (germline): SGHVS, FNYEAQ.